These 9 T cell receptor beta chains originate from one sample sequenced in a study of shared clonotypes between healthy human individuals. Repertoires were generated with immunoSEQ multiplex PCR, while TCRdb's copy carries only in-frame clones and drops some. This sample has about 680,000 clones, with about 92% found just once. In the naive CD8 group, cells lacked CD45RO and were positively selected for CCR7, so terminally differentiated effector memory CD45RA+ cells were left out. Sequenced: naive CD8+ T cells sorted from blood. The receptors stem from a man between 25 and 39 years old in good health.

The V and J genes are TRBV10-1 and TRBJ2-2, with TRBD1 matching 7 bases. The V gene end was trimmed by 6 bases and the J gene end by 7 bases; junction bases not matched to a gene: 14. Germline-derived CDR1 and CDR2 are WNHNN and SYGVQD (reference sequence). This CDR3 has 16 residues. CDR3 amino acids: CASSEKMTGTDGELFF. CDR3 coding DNA: TGCGCCAGCAGCGAAAAAATGACAGGGACGGACGGGGAGCTGTTTTTT.

The chain employs TRBV5-1 and TRBJ2-1, with D maybe TRBD1 (6 bases). Deletions cut 4 bases from V and 0 bases from J, with 11 bases between. Looked up from germline, CDR1 is SGHRS and CDR2 is YFSETQ. CDR3 length: 15 residues. The CDR3 DNA sequence: TGCGCCAGCAGCCCCACAGGGATCTCCTACAATGAGCAGTTCTTC. It encodes CASSPTGISYNEQFF.

The V gene is TRBV7-9, the J gene TRBJ2-7; D is unresolved. CDR1 SEHNR and CDR2 FQNEAQ come from the germline V gene (reference sequence). V lost 2 bases, J lost 6 bases, and 11 bases lay in between. The CDR3 extends over 13 amino acids. CDR3 protein: CASSLIIIPEQYF. CDR3 bases: TGTGCCAGCAGCTTAATAATAATCCCCGAGCAGTACTTC.

V is TRBV19 and J is TRBJ2-2; 7 bases line up with TRBD2. This CDR3 has 14 residues. CDR1 is LNHDA and CDR2 is SQIVND in the germline V gene (reference sequence). V lost 8 bases, J lost 6 bases, and 9 bases stayed unmatched. The CDR3 coding sequence is TGTGCCAGTCGAGGGAGGGTATTCCCCGGGGAGCTGTTTTTT. It yields the protein CASRGRVFPGELFF.

The chain joins TRBV27 to TRBJ2-5; 8 nucleotides match TRBD2. V was pared by 4 bases and J by 5 bases, with 9 bases of the junction left unmatched. This CDR3 comprises 15 residues. Per the germline V gene, CDR1 is MNHEY and CDR2 is SMNVEV (reference sequence). Here the CDR3 reads CASSSSGTSGETQYF. In DNA, the CDR3 is TGTGCCAGCAGTTCTTCCGGGACTAGTGGCGAGACCCAGTACTTC.

This chain joins TRBV7-6 and TRBJ2-5; tentatively, D is TRBD1 (6 bases). This CDR3 has 13 amino acids. Trimming removed 2 bases from V and 5 bases from J, with 9 bases in between. Germline V gene data show CDR1 as SGHVS and CDR2 as FNYEAQ. The CDR3 DNA reads TGTGCCAGCAGCTTATTAAGGGGGGAGACCCAGTACTTC. Protein product: CASSLLRGETQYF.

The chain carries TRBV28 and TRBJ2-2, with TRBD1 matching over 7 bases. Trimming took 5 bases from V and 4 from J; bases not matched to a gene: 10. CDR3 length equals 16 residues. Germline V gives CDR1 MDHEN, CDR2 SYDVKM. The CDR3 sequence: CASSRPGQMITGELFF. In nucleotides, the CDR3 is TGTGCCAGCAGTCGTCCGGGACAGATGATCACCGGGGAGCTGTTTTTT.

The chain joins TRBV7-6 to TRBJ1-1, with TRBD1 identical over 9 bases. CDR1 SGHVS and CDR2 FNYEAQ come from the germline V gene. J lost 4 bases, V lost 6 bases, and 6 bases had no gene match. CDR3 size: 14 residues. CDR3 coding DNA: TGTGCCAGCAGACCCGGACAGGGGAGCACTGAAGCTTTCTTT. This sequence encodes CASRPGQGSTEAFF.

The chain uses TRBV27 and TRBJ2-7; 8 bases line up with TRBD2. V lost 7 bases to trimming and J lost 4 bases; unmatched junction nucleotides: 9. This CDR3 comprises 14 residues. The germline gives CDR1 MNHEY, CDR2 SMNVEV (reference sequence). CDR3 DNA: TGTGCCAGCAAACCCGGGACTAGGGGTTACGAGCAGTACTTC. Protein product: CASKPGTRGYEQYF.